The present T cell receptor (beta chain) was sequenced within a study of post-analysis software for immune sequencing data. Study-level background: Secondary progressive, relapsing-remitting and progressive-relapsing multiple sclerosis were among the included disease courses. Study outcomes and limitations: Co-batched samples clustered tightly together by F measure.

Prepared libraries of TCR beta cDNA carried unique molecular identifiers. From about 1 to 10 million T cells, 400,000 to 600,000 cDNA molecules were obtained. TCRdb re-derived calls from the PCR reads in MiXCR, one entry per CDR3 protein. Here the sample spans about half a million distinct CDR3 sequences, 40% to 55% being singletons. A note on this clonotype: Its target is unknown.

The sample taken for sequencing was blood. The TCR comes from a girl aged 5-17 years with multiple sclerosis.

The DNA of the CDR3 is TGTGCCAGCAGTTACTCGACAGGGGTAGGCCCCCAGCATTTT. This encodes CASSYSTGVGPQHF. The rearrangement links TRBV6-2 or TRBV6-3 to TRBJ1-5; 8 bases agree with TRBD1. The length of the CDR3 is 14 residues. Germline values: CDR1 MNHEY, CDR2 SVGEGT. V lost 0 bases, J lost 10 bases, and 5 bases stayed unmatched.